The rows below give T cell receptor beta chains drawn from one sample of a study of T cell repertoires in aging, cancer and after chemotherapy. MiXCR was run by TCRdb on the multiplex PCR reads, yielding one entry per CDR3 protein. The sample gives about 3,200 distinct CDR3 sequences, 20% to 25% of which show up once; roughly two fifths is in the top ten. The sequenced sample consisted of blood. These receptors came from a human donor with a blood cancer. Both conserved end residues are part of each CDR3. A D gene is named only where the DNA matches it firmly. The size field is filled for only some rows; it gives once, few, many or a size class.

few	TRBD2	TRBV20-1	TRBJ2-2	CSASPGLAGGRTGELFF	TGCAGTGCTAGCCCGGGACTAGCGGGAGGGCGGACCGGGGAGCTGTTTTTT
NA	NA	TRBV7-2	TRBJ2-7	CASSLGLRQAEQYF	TGTGCCAGCAGCTTAGGTTTACGTCAGGCCGAGCAGTACTTC
medium-sized	NA	TRBV6-5	TRBJ1-6	CASSYGVRSPLHF	TGTGCCAGCAGTTATGGGGTTCGGTCACCCCTCCACTTT
few	TRBD2	TRBV20-1	TRBJ2-5	CSARPTSGEETQYF	TGCAGTGCTCGACCGACTAGCGGGGAAGAGACCCAGTACTTC
few	NA	TRBV4-1	TRBJ1-3	CASSQEGLARGNTIYF	TGCGCCAGCAGCCAAGAGGGACTGGCGAGGGGAAACACCATATATTTT
NA	TRBD2	TRBV7-3	TRBJ2-7	CASSMTSGRAMGEQYF	TGTGCCAGCAGCATGACTAGCGGGAGGGCCATGGGTGAGCAGTACTTC
NA	NA	TRBV6-5	TRBJ1-5	CASSYSRGEGQPQHF	TGTGCCAGCAGTTACTCGAGGGGGGAGGGTCAGCCCCAGCATTTT
medium-sized	TRBD1	TRBV6-5	TRBJ1-6	CASSFSGTGNSPLHF	TGTGCCAGCAGTTTTTCCGGGACAGGGAATTCACCCCTCCACTTT
NA	NA	TRBV6-6	TRBJ1-1	CASSSGRQGMNTEAFF	TGTGCCAGCAGCTCCGGGCGCCAAGGAATGAACACTGAAGCTTTCTTT
NA	TRBD1	TRBV11-2	TRBJ1-2	CASSAISQGVTGYTF	TGTGCCAGCAGCGCCATTTCACAGGGGGTTACCGGCTACACCTTC
medium-sized	TRBD2	TRBV7-2	TRBJ2-1	CASSSRGLATYNEQFF	TGTGCCAGCAGCTCCAGAGGACTAGCAACCTACAATGAGCAGTTCTTC
medium-sized	NA	TRBV11-3	TRBJ2-3	CASTGVVRDTQYF	TGTGCCAGCACGGGCGTAGTACGAGATACGCAGTATTTT
NA	NA	TRBV6-4	TRBJ1-2	CASSYTSSPGYGYTF	TGTGCCAGCAGTTACACTAGTAGCCCGGGATATGGCTACACCTTC
medium-sized	NA	TRBV20-1	TRBJ2-3	CSARDPDTQYF	TGCAGTGCTAGAGATCCAGATACGCAGTATTTT
medium-sized	NA	TRBV29-1	TRBJ1-1	CSVGLIGGTEAFF	TGCAGCGTTGGGTTAATCGGAGGGACTGAAGCTTTCTTT
NA	NA	TRBV9	TRBJ2-3	CASSTSLTDTQYF	TGTGCCAGCAGCACATCCTTGACAGATACGCAGTATTTT
NA	TRBD2	TRBV12-3/TRBV12-4	TRBJ2-1	CASSFPKSLFRNGGAHEQFF	TGTGCCAGCAGTTTCCCCAAATCGCTGTTCCGGAACGGGGGGGCGCATGAGCAGTTCTTC